This is a list of T cell receptor beta chains from one sample in a study of T cells in Graves' hyperthyroidism and ophthalmopathy. From the multiplex PCR reads, TCRdb called clonotypes with MiXCR, one entry per CDR3 protein. The sample has about 640,000 distinct CDR3 sequences; around 20% are singletons. Input material: blood. The receptors stem from a man younger than 45 with Graves' ophthalmopathy. CDR3s leave out the opening cysteine and the closing phenylalanine or tryptophan.

v_call,cdr3_aa
TRBV20-1,SAYRSTNYGYT
TRBV20-1,SARDPSGTSTDTQY
TRBV28,ASRAPSYNEQF
TRBV7-9,ASSLKVAGSYNKQF
TRBV12-3/TRBV12-4,ASRPGQKYEQY
TRBV10-3,AINRGKGTEAF
TRBV24-1,ATSDSGVSSYNEQF
TRBV20-1,SARRQASYQETQY
TRBV5-1,ASSGALAGGPHEQY
TRBV7-9,ASSLFPGGASTDTQY
TRBV4-1,ASSHGGGSRNEQF
TRBV28,ASRPANYGYT
TRBV30,AWSSGPGSTIY
TRBV6-6,ASSYRQSGTNTEAF
TRBV28,ASRTGGAGNQPQH
TRBV27,ASSLGGQGETQY
TRBV3-1,ASSLSTTGELF
TRBV30,AWSVGRDSRTDTQY
TRBV28,ASSLLGELNQPQH
TRBV6-1,ASISDLNTEAF
TRBV11-2,ASSLDLGAAGYNEQF
TRBV29-1,SVSPTGRGEAQY
TRBV5-6,ASSLGGLGAF
TRBV12-3/TRBV12-4,ASSPRGSRDEQF
TRBV20-1,SAFIAGGNEQF
TRBV7-9,ASSPGASGETQY
TRBV27,ASSLSLGSYEQY
TRBV18,ASSPPEDTQY
TRBV11-2,ASSLEQGMNTEAF
TRBV11-2,VVGLGTDTQY
TRBV5-6,ASSLTGYYAGELF
TRBV6-1,ASRLGTSGADTQY
TRBV20-1,SARDPAGLFETQY
TRBV25-1,ASSEYGGGSETQY
TRBV7-9,ASSLDKPGYT
TRBV9,ASSVDPGHHNEQF
TRBV13,ASSLGDRGYNSPLH
TRBV5-1,ASSLEDTQY
TRBV30,AWSALGVSNQPQH